A single sample is the source of the 27 T cell receptor beta chains below, sequenced in a study of blood T cell repertoires in COVID-19. Sequenced by immunoSEQ multiplex PCR; TCRdb stores in-frame clones only, minus some. The sample lists about 210,000 clones; about 87% were seen once. The sample was peripheral blood. The source of these receptors is a man in his 70s with acute or convalescent COVID-19.

This sequence joins TRBV4-2 and TRBJ1-6; D is ambiguous. The germline V gene encodes CDR1 LGHNA and CDR2 YNFKEQ. V was shortened by 4 bases and J by 4 bases, with 5 bases between the two germline ends. This CDR3 contains 13 residues. The CDR3 nucleotides are TGTGCCAGCAGCCGACAATATAATTCACCCCTCCACTTT. This sequence encodes CASSRQYNSPLHF.

The V gene is TRBV18, the J gene TRBJ1-3, with D possibly matching TRBD1 (6 bases). The CDR3 totals 17 residues. Trimming removed 3 bases at V and 0 bases at J, with 15 bases between. CDR1 and CDR2 (germline): KGHSH, LQKENI. CDR3: CASSPSQTGISGNTIYF. In nucleotides, the CDR3 is TGTGCCAGCTCACCTTCCCAAACAGGGATCTCTGGAAACACCATATATTTT.

The chain has TRBV2 and TRBJ1-1; the D gene is possibly TRBD1 (6 bases). V was cut by 6 bases and J by 1 base, with 15 bases left in between. The V gene's germline CDR1 is SNHLY and CDR2 FYNNEI. The length of the CDR3 is 15 residues. This chain's CDR3 is CASSADRYWNTEAFF. Here the CDR3 DNA reads TGTGCCAGCAGCGCCGACAGGTATTGGAACACTGAAGCTTTCTTT.

V usage is TRBV5-6 and J usage is TRBJ1-3; D not resolved. The CDR3 is made up of 14 amino acids. Germline V CDR1 and CDR2: SGHDT, YYEEEE. Deletions cut 0 bases from V and 11 bases from J, with 15 bases between. In nucleotides, the CDR3 is TGTGCCAGCAGCTTGGGATCTCATGGGCCTGCCATATATTTT. Its translation: CASSLGSHGPAIYF. The entire variable domain, with the rest obtained from reference TRBV5-6 and TRBJ1-3, is as follows: DAGVTQSPTHLIKTRGQQVTLRCSPKSGHDTVSWYQQALGQGPQFIFQYYEEEERQRGNFPDRFSGHQFPNYSSELNVNALLLGDSALYLCASSLGSHGPAIYFGEGSWLTVV.

The genes are TRBV6-1 and TRBJ2-7; TRBD2 matches at 13 bases. V trimming: 2 bases; J trimming: 3 bases; junction bases outside the gene matches: 7. This CDR3 region has 17 residues. The germline gives CDR1 MNHNS, CDR2 SASEGT. The CDR3 protein is CASSEIGRLAGGYEQYF. CDR3 coding DNA: TGTGCCAGCAGTGAAATAGGGAGACTAGCGGGAGGCTACGAGCAGTACTTC.

The chain links TRBV2 to TRBJ2-4; TRBD2 aligns across 9 bases. This CDR3 spans 17 amino acids. The V and J ends lost 6 bases and 0 bases, in that order; junction bases with no gene match: 9. Per germline, CDR1 SNHLY and CDR2 FYNNEI. CDR3 amino acids: CASSPPPSGVAKNIQYF. The CDR3 DNA is TGTGCCAGCAGCCCACCTCCTAGCGGGGTAGCCAAAAACATTCAGTACTTC.

The V gene is TRBV6-2 or TRBV6-3, the J gene TRBJ1-5, with TRBD1 matching over 7 bases. Germline-derived CDR1 and CDR2 are MNHEY and SVGEGT. Trimming removed 4 bases from V and 4 bases from J; junction bases left unmatched: 4. This CDR3 has 14 amino acids. The CDR3 protein is CASSWTGYNQPQHF. The CDR3 region has the DNA TGTGCCAGCAGTTGGACAGGATATAATCAGCCCCAGCATTTT.

The V gene is TRBV19, the J gene TRBJ1-2; D gene unclear. In germline, CDR1 is LNHDA, CDR2 SQIVND (reference sequence). The CDR3 extends over 16 amino acids. V was trimmed by 4 bases and J by 5 bases, leaving 20 bases between them. CDR3: CASSTRIRGTTYGYTF. The DNA of the CDR3 is TGTGCCAGTAGTACTCGAATTCGGGGAACCACATATGGCTACACCTTC.

The rearrangement uses TRBV12-3 or TRBV12-4 and TRBJ2-1; 9 positions match TRBD2. The CDR3 runs to 13 residues. V lost 10 bases, J lost 1 base, and 2 bases stayed unmatched. The CDR3 DNA reads TGTGCCACTAGCGGGAAATCCTACAATGAGCAGTTCTTC. Translation: CATSGKSYNEQFF.

The rearrangement links TRBV5-1 to TRBJ1-1; 9 bases are a match to TRBD1. CDR1 is SGHRS and CDR2 is YFSETQ in the germline V gene. The length of the CDR3 is 14 residues. J lost 5 bases, V lost 4 bases, and 6 bases had no gene match. CDR3 sequence reads: CASSDRDRVTEAFF. CDR3 nucleotide sequence: TGCGCCAGCAGCGACCGGGACAGGGTTACTGAAGCTTTCTTT.

This clone was seen repeatedly, ten times or more. The rearrangement joins TRBV7-6 to TRBJ2-5, with TRBD2 matching 7 bases. The CDR3 sequence is 13 residues long. Germline loops: CDR1 SGHVS, CDR2 FNYEAQ. V dropped 4 bases and J dropped 4; count of bases not matched to a gene: 3. CDR3 DNA sequence: TGTGCCAGCAGCTCCTGGGGGGGAGAGACCCAGTACTTC. Protein product: CASSSWGGETQYF.

The V call is TRBV6-5, the J call TRBJ1-2, with D possibly being TRBD1 (5 bases). The germline V gene encodes CDR1 MNHEY and CDR2 SVGAGI. Trimming removed 8 bases at V and 3 bases at J, with 13 bases between. The CDR3 runs 13 residues. CDR3: CASWQGMDYGYTF. The DNA of the CDR3 is TGTGCCAGCTGGCAGGGAATGGACTATGGCTACACCTTC.

The V call is TRBV7-2, the J call TRBJ2-1, with D possibly TRBD2 on 6 matching bases. Germline V gene data show CDR1 as SGHTA and CDR2 as FQGNSA. V lost 3 bases, J lost 5 bases, and 8 bases lay in between. The CDR3 is 13 amino acids. The DNA for the CDR3 is TGTGCCAGCAGCTTGCGCGGGGACAATGAGCAGTTCTTC. Protein: CASSLRGDNEQFF.

V usage is TRBV6-5 and J usage is TRBJ1-2; the match to TRBD1 covers 9 bases. Losses at the gene ends were 7 bases for V and 2 bases for J; bases not matched to a gene: 8. Looked up from germline, CDR1 is MNHEY and CDR2 is SVGAGI. This CDR3 region has 15 residues. The CDR3 DNA sequence: TGTGCCAGCACCCTCGGGGGGACAGGGAACTATGGCTACACCTTC. Translating it yields CASTLGGTGNYGYTF.

V is TRBV9 and J is TRBJ2-6, with D maybe TRBD1 (6 bases). The CDR3 sequence is 17 residues long. Germline CDR1 is SGDLS and CDR2 is YYNGEE. V gave up 3 bases and J gave up 0 bases, with 13 bases separating them. CDR3 region: CASSAMTGSSGANVLTF. The CDR3 region has the DNA TGTGCCAGCAGCGCCATGACAGGAAGCTCTGGGGCCAACGTCCTGACTTTC.

The V gene is TRBV14, the J gene TRBJ2-7; 8 nucleotides align to TRBD2. This CDR3 is built from 15 residues. V gave up 0 bases and J gave up 7 bases; unmatched junction bases: 8. Germline CDR1 reads SGHDN; CDR2 reads FVKESK. In nucleotides, the CDR3 is TGTGCCAGCAGCCAAGACGCGGGAGGAGCCCTAGAGCAGTACTTC. Residues: CASSQDAGGALEQYF.

The chain has TRBV28 and TRBJ1-2; no clear D. The CDR3 contains 12 residues. Looked up from germline, CDR1 is MDHEN and CDR2 is SYDVKM. V was shortened by 5 bases and J by 5 bases, with 9 bases between the two germline ends. This chain's CDR3 is CASSAGSYGYTF. The CDR3 region has the DNA TGTGCCAGCAGTGCAGGCTCATATGGCTACACCTTC.

The J gene is TRBJ2-7, the V gene TRBV19; TRBD2 matches at 10 bases. CDR3 length: 18 residues. The germline CDR1 and CDR2 sequences are LNHDA and SQIVND (reference sequence). Trimming at V came to 3 bases and at J to 7 bases, leaving 18 bases not matched to a gene. This chain's CDR3 is CASSIYPLLAGFIHEQYF. DNA of the CDR3: TGTGCCAGTAGTATCTACCCCCTACTAGCGGGATTTATTCATGAGCAGTACTTC.

This chain uses TRBV29-1 with TRBJ1-2; 7 bases map to TRBD1. Per germline, CDR1 SQVTM and CDR2 ANQGSEA. The CDR3 loop spans 13 amino acids. Losses at the gene ends were 7 bases for V and 0 bases for J; bases not matched to a gene: 5. CDR3 nucleotides: TGCAGCGGGGCGACAGGGACTAACTATGGCTACACCTTC. It specifies CSGATGTNYGYTF.

V usage is TRBV27 and J usage is TRBJ2-5; D perhaps matches TRBD2 (6 bases). This CDR3 spans 15 amino acids. Between the trimmed V and J ends, which lost 8 bases and 4 bases, there was a span of 20 bases. CDR1 is MNHEY, CDR2 SMNVEV, per germline (reference sequence). CDR3 nucleotide sequence: TGTGCCAGCCGCCCGGTCCTAGCGATGAGAGAGACCCAGTACTTC. Protein: CASRPVLAMRETQYF.

The rearrangement uses TRBV18 and TRBJ1-4; perhaps TRBD1 as D (5 bases). The V end was cut by 0 bases, the J end by 4 bases, with 12 bases between. The CDR3 contains 16 residues. Germline CDR1 is KGHSH and CDR2 is LQKENI. In DNA form, the CDR3 reads TGTGCCAGCTCACCACCGGCGGGGGTTGATAATGAAAAACTGTTTTTT. Translated: CASSPPAGVDNEKLFF. Using reference TRBV18 and TRBJ1-4 for the parts outside the CDR3, the full variable domain is NAGVMQNPRHLVRRRGQEARLRCSPMKGHSHVYWYRQLPEEGLKFMVYLQKENIIDESGMPKERFSAEFPKEGPSILRIQQVVRGDSAAYFCASSPPAGVDNEKLFFGSGTQLSVL.

The chain employs TRBV9 and TRBJ2-7, with a possible D match to TRBD2 (5 bases). The germline V and J ends were trimmed by 4 bases and 3 bases, with 11 bases remaining between them. The CDR3 covers 13 residues. Looked up from germline, CDR1 is SGDLS and CDR2 is YYNGEE. The CDR3 region has the DNA TGTGCCAGCAGCCCGGGGTCGCTCTACGAGCAGTACTTC. Translated: CASSPGSLYEQYF.

This clone was seen once. The rearrangement joins TRBV2 to TRBJ2-2; no firm D call. The CDR3 extends over 14 amino acids. Germline CDR1 and CDR2: SNHLY and FYNNEI. The V end was cut by 6 bases, the J end by 5 bases, with 13 bases between. CDR3 sequence: CASRLSRATGELFF. CDR3 in DNA: TGTGCCAGCAGGCTCTCTAGAGCGACCGGGGAGCTGTTTTTT.

With regard to this clone: At one boundary the junction diverges from the germline segment, which might be a read error. This chain links TRBV7-2 with TRBJ2-3; the D is unclear. Germline V lookup: CDR1 SGHTA, CDR2 FQGNSA. The length of the CDR3 is 15 residues. For the CDR3, the DNA is TGTGCCAGCGGCTTAAAAGCGTTTATGACAGATACGCAGTATTTT. Protein sequence: CASGLKAFMTDTQYF.

The chain links TRBV12-5 to TRBJ2-5; 9 bases are a match to TRBD2. The germline V gene encodes CDR1 LGHNT and CDR2 FRNRAP. This CDR3 comprises 15 residues. V lost 4 bases, J lost 9 bases, and 12 bases stayed unmatched. The CDR3 DNA follows: TGTGCTAGTGGTTCCTCTGCTAGCGGGATTACGTCCCAGTACTTC. Amino acids: CASGSSASGITSQYF. The complete variable domain, with remaining parts taken from reference TRBV12-5 and TRBJ2-5, reads DARVTQTPRHKVTEMGQEVTMRCQPILGHNTVFWYRQTMMQGLELLAYFRNRAPLDDSGMPKDRFSAEMPDATLATLKIQPSEPRDSAVYFCASGSSASGITSQYFGPGTRLLVL.

V gene TRBV10-3 combines with J gene TRBJ2-5; no clear D. Germline V gene data show CDR1 as ENHRY and CDR2 as SYGVKD. Trimming took 2 bases from V and 2 from J, leaving 6 bases between them. This CDR3 has 13 amino acids. This CDR3 is CAISEGVQETQYF. CDR3 sequence (DNA): TGTGCCATCAGTGAGGGAGTGCAAGAGACCCAGTACTTC.

The rearrangement joins TRBV11-1 to TRBJ1-2; D unresolved. Germline CDR1 is SGHAT and CDR2 is FQDESV (reference sequence). CDR3 length equals 15 residues. Trimming shortened V by 4 bases and J by 0 bases, and 12 bases separated the two germline ends. CDR3 in DNA: TGTGCCAGCAGCTCTTACTCATCCACTAACTATGGCTACACCTTC. It codes for CASSSYSSTNYGYTF.